What follows is one TCR beta chain and its context. This record comes from a study of blood T cell repertoires in COVID-19. The table came from immunoSEQ multiplex PCR; TCRdb's copy has only in-frame clones and leaves some out. The profile shows fewer than 50,000 clones, just over 90% of them singletons. Recruited during active infection, patients (from Seattle) were subsequently followed longitudinally. The germline gives CDR1 SGHAT, CDR2 FQDESV (reference sequence). There are 14 residues in the CDR3. The V gene lost 5 bases and the J gene lost 13 bases, with 21 bases spanning the gap. The chain couples TRBV11-1 to TRBJ2-1; D perhaps matches TRBD2 (5 bases). The receptor comes from a man in his forties or fifties with COVID-19, enrolled during active disease. The sequenced material came from peripheral blood. Here the CDR3 reads CASSPMGASPNQFF. Written as DNA, the CDR3 is TGTGCCAGCAGCCCCATGGGTGCTAGCCCCAACCAGTTCTTC.